Each of the 5 T cell receptor beta chains below was sequenced from the same sample in a study of shared clonotypes between healthy human individuals. Using immunoSEQ multiplex PCR, the repertoire was profiled, and TCRdb retains in-frame clones only, with some absent. Found here are 490,000 or so clones, roughly 85% of them singletons; the top ten hold approximately 12%. Sequenced material: PBMCs. Receptors were obtained from a woman between 35 and 50 years old in good health. Some clones in this sample may be carry-over from other donors' samples.

This clone has only a few counts. The chain couples TRBV7-2 to TRBJ2-5; D uncertain. Trimming took 5 bases from V and 5 from J, leaving 12 bases between them. The germline V gene encodes CDR1 SGHTA and CDR2 FQGNSA. This CDR3 is built from 13 residues. CDR3 nucleotide sequence: TGTGCCAGCAGCCCCCGTATTTCGGAGACCCAGTACTTC. Amino acid sequence: CASSPRISETQYF.

A word on this clone: This may come from a read error, since a much larger clone is one base off. V is TRBV4-1 and J is TRBJ2-7; 8 bases map to TRBD2. CDR3 length equals 16 residues. Germline CDR1 and CDR2: MGHRA and YSYEKL. The DNA of the CDR3 is TGCGCCAGAAGCCGCACGCCCGGACTAGCTCAACTCGGTCAGTACTTC. It is translated as CARSRTPGLAQLGQYF.

This clone was recorded once. The chain carries TRBV6-1 and TRBJ2-7, with D perhaps being TRBD1 or TRBD2 (5 bases each). The V gene lost 5 bases and the J gene lost 3 bases, with 17 bases spanning the gap. The CDR3 sequence is 15 residues long. Germline V gene lookup returns CDR1 MNHNS and CDR2 SASEGT. This chain's CDR3 is CASSPLPGRNYEQYF. The CDR3 DNA follows: TGTGCCAGCAGTCCCCTACCGGGACGGAACTACGAGCAGTACTTC.

The chain combines TRBV5-1 with TRBJ2-5, with D unresolved. CDR1 is SGHRS, CDR2 YFSETQ, per germline. This CDR3 is 14 amino acids long. The germline V and J ends were trimmed by 2 bases and 2 bases, with 10 bases remaining between them. The CDR3 DNA reads as TGCGCCAGCAGCTTTTTGCCGGAACAAGAGACCCAGTACTTC. It is translated as CASSFLPEQETQYF.

V is TRBV28 and J is TRBJ1-5; D possibly corresponds to TRBD1 (5 bases). This CDR3 comprises 15 residues. In germline, CDR1 is MDHEN, CDR2 SYDVKM. V was clipped by 5 bases and J by 0 bases, with 11 bases between them. The CDR3 DNA reads as TGTGCCAGCAGTGGTACAGGATATAGCAATCAGCCCCAGCATTTT. This sequence encodes CASSGTGYSNQPQHF.